This T cell receptor beta chain was recovered during a study of regulatory T cells in long-lasting Graves disease. Investigators prepared the TCR beta libraries by applying iRepertoire HTBI primers and Arm-PCR of CDR3 regions. Via MiXCR, TCRdb re-called the multiplex PCR reads, giving one row per CDR3 protein. Among 650,000 to 700,000 distinct CDR3 sequences listed, 25% to 30% were seen once. Time point specified: persistent/refractory GD, antithyroid drugs over 5 years with positive TRAb. RNA extracted from PBMCs served as the sequencing template. Concerning this clonotype: The target antigen is unknown.

Study-wide points: Persistent Graves' patients showed a TCR diversity that was lower than that of newly diagnosed ones.

The CDR3 loop spans 15 amino acids. Trimming pared 0 bases from V and 0 bases from J, leaving 7 bases between. CDR1 and CDR2 (germline): SGDLS, YYNGEE. The source was peripheral blood mononuclear cells (PBMCs), collected when the disease was refractory, from a patient treated with antithyroid drugs. The sequence was collected from a female donor with Graves disease. V is TRBV9 and J is TRBJ1-3; D not certain. The CDR3 DNA is TGTGCCAGCAGCGTAGGGGCAGCCTCTGGAAACACCATATATTTT. Translation gives CASSVGAASGNTIYF.